This is a list of T cell receptor beta chains from one sample in a study of T cell responses to AZD1222 COVID-19 vaccine. The data were produced by immunoSEQ multiplex PCR, yet TCRdb's version contains in-frame clones alone and is incomplete. This table has more than 150,000 clones, approximately 90% appearing once. The sequencing used peripheral blood, collected on day 0 of AZD1222 vaccination. The receptors here all came from an adult in good health. Each CDR3 is given with its conserved first and last residue.

>TRBV18|15
CASSPQGIDTGELFF
>TRBV7-9|15
CASSLQGNINQPQHF
>TRBV9|14
CASSSRANTDTQYF
>TRBV3-1/TRBV3-2|10
CASRRNIQYF
>TRBV5-8|15
CASSLSGVLNQPQHF
>TRBV6-2/TRBV6-3|17
CASSYSRAHLAEETQYF
>TRBV2|13
CASSIRTFAEAFF
>TRBV30|17
CAWSGALGRSSYNEQFF
>TRBV24-1|18
CATSDSPQTSAKDNEQFF
>TRBV10-1|15
CASSEGRGPPYEQYF
>TRBV12-3/TRBV12-4|11
CASSLGTGYTF
>TRBV5-4|16
CASSHSSGIGANEQFF
>TRBV4-3|16
CASSQGVAGLNEKLFF
>TRBV11-2|19
CASSPRGSGRESSYNEQFF
>TRBV5-3|14
CARSFEITGYEQYF
>TRBV5-1|16
CASSGYGRATIDEQFF
>TRBV12-5|13
CASGRTGNQPQHF
>TRBV7-6|13
CASSLVFTDTQYF